Below, one TCR beta chain is given with its context. The source of the sample is a study of cytomegalovirus exposure and HLA in healthy donors. CDR3 length: 13 residues. Trimming at V came to 4 bases and at J to 5 bases, leaving 5 bases not matched to a gene. Per the germline V gene, CDR1 is SGHRS and CDR2 is YFSETQ. The primer mix had 60 Vbeta and 13 Jbeta primers. TCRdb's copy holds only in-frame clones and misses some; the assay was immunoSEQ multiplex PCR. This sample has around 99,000 clones; 82% occur once, and the top ten carry roughly 2.6%. This TCR came from a man aged 30 to 39 in good health and CMV-seropositive. This chain links TRBV5-1 with TRBJ1-1, with 7 bases lining up with TRBD1. Source material: PBMCs. As DNA, the CDR3 is TGCGCCAGCAGCCCCGACAGGGCGACTGAAGCTTTCTTT. It encodes CASSPDRATEAFF.